A single sample is the source of the 9 T cell receptor beta chains below, sequenced in a study of Graves' ophthalmopathy and Graves' hyperthyroidism. RNA transcripts provided the template for amplifying TCR beta CDR3 regions. RT-PCR was first run with HTBI primers, then multiplex PCR in a second round. TCRdb used MiXCR to reprocess the multiplex PCR reads, holding one entry per CDR3 protein. The sample holds 600,000 to 950,000 distinct CDR3 sequences; roughly 40% are singletons and the top ten take 40% to 55%. Input material: peripheral blood. The receptors derive from an adult man with Graves' ophthalmopathy.

This clonotype was picked up one time. It may be a read error: a sequence one base away is much more abundant. The J gene is TRBJ1-2, the V gene TRBV9; D uncertain. This CDR3 contains 12 residues. Germline V gene data show CDR1 as SGDLS and CDR2 as YYNGEE. Trimming cost V 7 bases and J 4 bases, with 11 bases left between them. The CDR3 nucleotides read TGTGCCAGCGGCGCGAACAGCTATGGCTACACCTTC. Its translation is CASGANSYGYTF. Full variable domain (rest looked up from reference TRBV9 and TRBJ1-2): DSGVTQTPKHLITATGQRVTLRCSPRSGDLSVYWYQQSLDQGLQFLIQYYNGEERAKGNILERFSAQQFPDLHSELNLSSLELGDSALYFCASGANSYGYTFGSGTRLTVV.

The chain links TRBV19 to TRBJ1-5; a possible D gene is TRBD1 (6 bases). Trimming took off 7 bases at V and 6 bases at J, with 22 bases between the two ends. The germline V gene has CDR1 LNHDA and CDR2 SQIVND (reference sequence). The CDR3 has 16 residues. CDR3 nucleotides: TGTGCCAGTACCATTAGAGCAACAGGGCAGGGTCAGCCCCAGCATTTT. Translated: CASTIRATGQGQPQHF.

The V and J genes are TRBV20-1 and TRBJ2-7; D may correspond to TRBD1 or TRBD2 (5 bases each). Germline loops: CDR1 DFQATT, CDR2 SNEGSKA (reference sequence). Trimming left V 1 base short and J 3 bases short, with 13 bases between. CDR3 length: 14 residues. This CDR3 is CSARGTGRDYEQYF. CDR3 DNA: TGCAGTGCTAGAGGCACGGGACGGGACTACGAGCAGTACTTC.

This clonotype was observed once. A single base separates this from a much larger clone, so it may be a read error. V gene TRBV24-1 combines with J gene TRBJ1-5; D remains unclear. V lost 4 bases and J lost 1, with 13 bases in between. This CDR3 comprises 16 residues. The germline V gene has CDR1 KGHDR and CDR2 SFDVKD. The CDR3 DNA follows: TGTGCCACCAGTGAAGGACGTACCAGAAGCAATCAGCCCCAGCATTTT. Protein: CATSEGRTRSNQPQHF.

The rearrangement uses TRBV6-1 and TRBJ2-2; the D is unclear. Germline V gives CDR1 MNHNS, CDR2 SASEGT. Trimming left V 2 bases short and J 5 bases short, with 12 bases between. CDR3 length: 15 residues. The CDR3, as DNA: TGTGCCAGCAGTGAAAGCCTCGTGGGGACCGGGGAGCTGTTTTTT. It encodes CASSESLVGTGELFF.

There are many counts of this clonotype. The V gene is TRBV10-3, the J gene TRBJ2-5; 9 bases are a match to TRBD2. Germline lookup yields CDR1 ENHRY and CDR2 SYGVKD. The CDR3 has 16 amino acids. The V segment lost 3 bases and the J segment 5 bases; nucleotides outside the gene matches: 10. As DNA, the CDR3 is TGTGCCATCAGTGACCGGATAGCGGGGGTGGGGGAGACCCAGTACTTC. Residues: CAISDRIAGVGETQYF.

This clonotype has more than one count but fewer than ten. The rearrangement uses TRBV25-1 and TRBJ1-2, with TRBD1 matching over 7 bases. Unmatched junction bases numbered 16, after V lost 2 bases and J lost 7 bases. Germline CDR1 reads MGHDK; CDR2 reads SYGVNS. The CDR3 length is 17 residues. Here the CDR3 DNA reads TGTGCCAGCAGTGAACCCCCAATGACAGGGAGGATGGGTGGCTACACCTTC. Translating gives CASSEPPMTGRMGGYTF.

This clonotype was recorded at least ten times. The rearrangement uses TRBV9 and TRBJ1-1, with D possibly being TRBD1 (5 bases). The length of the CDR3 is 15 residues. CDR1 SGDLS and CDR2 YYNGEE come from the germline V gene. The germline V and J ends were trimmed by 0 bases and 4 bases, with 13 bases remaining between them. The CDR3 loop reads CASSVVGRAPTEAFF. CDR3 nucleotide sequence: TGTGCCAGCAGCGTAGTTGGCAGGGCGCCCACTGAAGCTTTCTTT.

V usage is TRBV6-5 and J usage is TRBJ2-7; weak D call: TRBD1 (6 bases). There are 12 residues in the CDR3. Germline-derived CDR1 and CDR2 are MNHEY and SVGAGI. V was pared by 8 bases and J by 2 bases, with 10 bases between. CDR3 in amino acids: CASYDRPYEQYF. In DNA form, the CDR3 reads TGTGCCAGCTACGACAGGCCCTACGAGCAGTACTTC.